The next 28 T cell receptor beta chains were all read from a single sample in a study of T cells after yellow fever vaccination. TCRdb itself ran the 5' RACE reads through MiXCR, one entry per CDR3 protein. The sample holds about 580,000 distinct CDR3 sequences, roughly 17% seen once. Sequencing was performed on PBMCs, taken less than 6 days after the first yellow fever vaccination. The receptors shown here come from a young man who received the YFV17D yellow fever vaccine.

This sequence joins TRBV10-3 and TRBJ2-1; tentative D call: TRBD1 (6 bases). Germline lookup yields CDR1 ENHRY and CDR2 SYGVKD. The CDR3 is 17 residues long. Between the trimmed V and J ends, which lost 5 bases and 0 bases, there was a span of 17 bases. CDR3 DNA: TGTGCCATCAGTTTGGACAGCGACCAGAGCTCCTACAATGAGCAGTTCTTC. Translating it yields CAISLDSDQSSYNEQFF.

The sample holds a few counts of this clonotype. This rearrangement joins TRBV12-3 or TRBV12-4 to TRBJ2-5; D is unclear. CDR3 length: 13 residues. V was cut by 3 bases and J by 2 bases, with 7 bases left in between. The CDR3 coding sequence is TGTGCCAGCAGTTTGAAGAGGCAAGAGACCCAGTACTTC. Protein sequence: CASSLKRQETQYF.

The table lists this clonotype with a count of one. The rearrangement uses TRBV9 and TRBJ1-6, with D perhaps matching TRBD1 (5 bases). The CDR3 extends over 14 amino acids. Trimming removed 3 bases from V and 9 bases from J, with 13 bases in between. In germline, CDR1 is SGDLS, CDR2 YYNGEE. CDR3 DNA sequence: TGTGCCAGCAGCGGCCGCGGGGGTTTTTCACCCCTCCACTTT. Translating gives CASSGRGGFSPLHF.

This chain uses TRBV5-1 with TRBJ2-1, with D uncertain. Trimming removed 3 bases from V and 1 base from J, with 8 bases in between. There are 14 residues in the CDR3. Germline-derived CDR1 and CDR2 are SGHRS and YFSETQ. The chain's CDR3 is CASSSDQSYNEQFF. The CDR3 DNA is TGCGCCAGCAGCTCCGACCAATCCTACAATGAGCAGTTCTTC. The variable domain in full, with the rest retrieved from reference TRBV5-1 and TRBJ2-1, is KAGVTQTPRYLIKTRGQQVTLSCSPISGHRSVSWYQQTPGQGLQFLFEYFSETQRNKGNFPGRFSGRQFSNSRSEMNVSTLELGDSALYLCASSSDQSYNEQFFGPGTRLTVL.

CDR3 sequence reads: CASSVGQAANEKLFF. DNA for the CDR3: TGTGCCAGCAGCGTCGGACAGGCGGCAAATGAAAAACTGTTTTTT. The chain has TRBV5-6 and TRBJ1-4, with 7 bases identical to TRBD1. This CDR3 comprises 15 residues. CDR1 SGHDT and CDR2 YYEEEE come from the germline V gene. The trim removed 4 bases at V and 5 bases at J, leaving 8 bases unmatched.

The genes are TRBV5-1 and TRBJ2-1; a weak D match, TRBD2 (6 bases). From germline, CDR1 is SGHRS and CDR2 YFSETQ. The V and J ends lost 0 bases and 3 bases respectively, with 10 bases between them. This CDR3 has 15 amino acids. The CDR3 reads CASSLGRGIYNEQFF. In DNA form, the CDR3 reads TGCGCCAGCAGCTTGGGTCGGGGGATCTACAATGAGCAGTTCTTC.

The chain carries TRBV29-1 and TRBJ2-5, with 11 bases aligning to TRBD2. This CDR3 is built from 15 residues. Germline V gene data show CDR1 as SQVTM and CDR2 as ANQGSEA. The V gene end was trimmed by 4 bases and the J gene end by 4 bases; junction bases not matched to a gene: 8. The CDR3 DNA reads as TGCAGCGTTGCCTTCGGGCTAGCGGGGGGAGAGACCCAGTACTTC. It codes for CSVAFGLAGGETQYF.

Only a few counts were recorded for this clonotype. V and J are TRBV9 and TRBJ1-5; D might be TRBD1 (6 bases). CDR1 SGDLS and CDR2 YYNGEE come from the germline V gene. This CDR3 comprises 13 residues. V lost 5 bases and J 4 bases, leaving 10 bases between the germline ends. CDR3 coding DNA: TGTGCCAGCAGTACAACAGGGAATCAGCCCCAGCATTTT. It is translated as CASSTTGNQPQHF.

This clonotype was found a few times. The V and J genes are TRBV28 and TRBJ1-4; a weak D match, TRBD1 (6 bases). CDR1 and CDR2 (germline): MDHEN, SYDVKM. Trimming cost V 6 bases and J 4 bases, with 12 bases left between them. The CDR3 spans 14 residues. CDR3 sequence reads: CASSPGENNEKLFF. DNA for the CDR3: TGTGCCAGCAGCCCAGGGGAGAATAATGAAAAACTGTTTTTT.

The J gene is TRBJ2-2, the V gene TRBV6-5; the D gene is possibly TRBD2 (7 bases). Germline CDR1 and CDR2: MNHEY and SVGAGI. V was shortened by 2 bases and J by 5 bases, with 21 bases between the two germline ends. The CDR3 runs to 18 residues. CDR3 DNA: TGTGCCAGCAGTTACAGGGGACTTTCGGGGGGCAGGACCGGGGAGCTGTTTTTT. Amino acids: CASSYRGLSGGRTGELFF.

The chain carries TRBV27 and TRBJ2-3; 8 nucleotides match TRBD2. This CDR3 has 15 amino acids. The V gene end was trimmed by 6 bases and the J gene end by 1 base; junction bases not matched to a gene: 6. Germline CDR1 is MNHEY and CDR2 is SMNVEV (reference sequence). CDR3 loop: CASSISGGGTDTQYF. In DNA, the CDR3 is TGTGCCAGCAGCATAAGCGGGGGAGGCACAGATACGCAGTATTTT.

The chain carries TRBV11-2 and TRBJ1-4, with a weak D call TRBD1 (5 bases). Trimming took off 4 bases at V and 7 bases at J, with 19 bases between the two ends. CDR1 is SGHAT, CDR2 FQNNGV, per germline. This CDR3 has 16 residues. The CDR3 DNA follows: TGTGCCAGCAGCTCACCACGTGGAGGGGAAAGTGAAAAACTGTTTTTT. Encoded protein: CASSSPRGGESEKLFF.

This clonotype was observed many times. This chain uses TRBV11-2 with TRBJ2-7; TRBD1 matches at 7 bases. Germline CDR1 reads SGHAT; CDR2 reads FQNNGV. J gave up 1 base and V 4 bases, and 4 bases lay outside the gene matches. The CDR3 extends over 14 amino acids. The CDR3 region is CASSYGTESYEQYV. CDR3 coding DNA: TGTGCCAGCAGCTACGGGACAGAGTCCTACGAGCAGTACGTC.

The chain employs TRBV27 and TRBJ2-7; 7 nucleotides line up with TRBD1. The CDR3 loop spans 15 amino acids. Germline V gives CDR1 MNHEY, CDR2 SMNVEV (reference sequence). V was pared by 8 bases and J by 2 bases, with 12 bases of the junction left unmatched. CDR3 protein: CASARLQGHTYEQYF. CDR3 nucleotides: TGTGCCAGCGCCCGGTTACAGGGGCACACCTACGAGCAGTACTTC.

The gene calls are TRBV4-2 and TRBJ2-2, with D maybe TRBD2 (6 bases). CDR1 is LGHNA, CDR2 YNFKEQ, per germline. The CDR3 contains 16 residues. V lost 0 bases, J lost 1 base, and 9 bases lay in between. For the CDR3, the DNA is TGTGCCAGCAGCCAAGAAAAAGCGGGGAACACCGGGGAGCTGTTTTTT. Its protein product is CASSQEKAGNTGELFF.

In regard to this clonotype: The junction departs from the called germline gene at one end, perhaps through a read error. For the CDR3, the DNA is TGCGCCAGCAGCCCCGGGACAGGGGTTATGAACACTGACGCTTTCTTT. It is translated as CASSPGTGVMNTDAFF. V and J are TRBV5-1 and TRBJ1-1, with 10 nucleotides matching TRBD1. Per germline, CDR1 SGHRS and CDR2 YFSETQ. The CDR3 totals 16 residues.

The chain recombines TRBV4-2 with TRBJ2-2; no clear D gene. The CDR3 is 14 residues long. CDR1 and CDR2 from the germline V gene are LGHNA and YNFKEQ. Trimming shortened V by 1 base and J by 5 bases, and 8 bases separated the two germline ends. The CDR3: CASSQAIRTGELFF. The DNA of the CDR3 is TGTGCCAGCAGCCAAGCCATAAGAACCGGGGAGCTGTTTTTT.

This clonotype turned up a few times. The J gene is TRBJ2-1, the V gene TRBV7-9; maybe TRBD2 (6 bases). Germline CDR1 reads SEHNR; CDR2 reads FQNEAQ (reference sequence). V dropped 3 bases and J dropped 12 bases, with 21 bases sitting between them. This CDR3 comprises 15 residues. The CDR3 protein is CASSFFSNTVEGQFF. The CDR3, as DNA: TGTGCCAGCAGCTTTTTTTCAAATACGGTGGAGGGGCAGTTCTTC.

The chain employs TRBV11-2 and TRBJ2-3; 9 positions agree with TRBD1. CDR1 and CDR2 (germline): SGHAT, FQNNGV. V shed 2 bases, J shed 5 bases, and the junction held 8 bases outside the gene matches. CDR3 size: 16 residues. The CDR3 coding sequence is TGTGCCAGCAGCTTAACGTTGGACAGGGGAGGAGATACGCAGTATTTT. Translated: CASSLTLDRGGDTQYF.

This clonotype was seen a few times. The rearrangement joins TRBV7-8 to TRBJ2-7; TRBD2 matches at 10 bases. The germline V gene has CDR1 SGHVS and CDR2 FQNEAQ. The CDR3 is 17 amino acids. V dropped 5 bases and J dropped 1; count of bases not matched to a gene: 11. The CDR3 region is CASSPQYPSGGSYEQYF. Written as DNA, the CDR3 is TGTGCCAGCAGCCCCCAATACCCTAGCGGGGGTTCCTACGAGCAGTACTTC.

The chain has TRBV25-1 and TRBJ1-2; 10 bases fit TRBD1. The CDR3 contains 15 residues. CDR1 MGHDK and CDR2 SYGVNS come from the germline V gene. The V and J ends lost 2 bases and 7 bases, in that order; junction bases with no gene match: 7. The CDR3: CASSERDRGVRGYTF. CDR3 in DNA: TGTGCCAGCAGTGAACGGGACAGGGGCGTGCGTGGCTACACCTTC.

The chain has TRBV4-1 and TRBJ1-1, with D unresolved. The CDR3 consists of 12 residues. In germline, CDR1 is MGHRA, CDR2 YSYEKL. Trimming pared 6 bases from V and 8 bases from J, leaving 13 bases between. The CDR3 coding sequence is TGCGCCAGCAGGGACCTGCGCGACGAAGCTTTCTTT. Translating gives CASRDLRDEAFF.

V usage is TRBV20-1 and J usage is TRBJ2-3, with D tentatively TRBD2 (7 bases). The CDR3 loop spans 18 amino acids. Germline V gene sequence: CDR1 DFQATT, CDR2 SNEGSKA (reference sequence). Trimming took off 6 bases at V and 4 bases at J, with 29 bases between the two ends. CDR3 bases: TGCAGTGCCCGGGCCCAAGGGGCACGGGGGGCCAGCGCAGATACGCAGTATTTT. Its translation: CSARAQGARGASADTQYF.

This chain joins TRBV5-1 and TRBJ1-4, with TRBD1 identical over 9 bases. The CDR3 consists of 16 residues. With V trimmed by 4 bases and J by 3 bases, 7 bases remained unmatched. In germline, CDR1 is SGHRS, CDR2 YFSETQ. The CDR3 region is CASSLTGGPSNEKLFF. In DNA form, the CDR3 reads TGCGCCAGCAGCCTTACAGGGGGCCCGTCTAATGAAAAACTGTTTTTT.

The chain employs TRBV6-5 and TRBJ1-3; perhaps TRBD1 as D (5 bases). From germline, CDR1 is MNHEY and CDR2 SVGAGI. V gave up 8 bases and J gave up 8 bases, with 13 bases separating them. The CDR3 runs to 12 residues. CDR3 sequence reads: CASGNWGDTIYF. In DNA, the CDR3 is TGTGCCAGCGGCAATTGGGGCGACACCATATATTTT.

The rearrangement links TRBV20-1 to TRBJ2-5, with D unclear. There are 13 residues in the CDR3. The V gene's germline CDR1 is DFQATT and CDR2 SNEGSKA (reference sequence). Deletions cut 0 bases from V and 5 bases from J, with 10 bases between. This CDR3 is CSAREGRLETQYF. The CDR3 nucleotides read TGCAGTGCTAGAGAGGGTAGATTGGAGACCCAGTACTTC.

V and J are TRBV3-1 and TRBJ2-2; D is uncertain. The CDR3 covers 14 residues. V gave up 1 base and J gave up 3 bases, with 6 bases separating them. Germline V CDR1 and CDR2: LGHDT, YNNKEL (reference sequence). The CDR3: CASSQGVDTGELFF. The CDR3, as DNA: TGTGCCAGCAGCCAAGGCGTGGACACCGGGGAGCTGTTTTTT.

The chain joins TRBV4-2 to TRBJ1-2; D uncertain. Deletions cut 1 base from V and 5 bases from J, with 17 bases between. From germline, CDR1 is LGHNA and CDR2 YNFKEQ. This CDR3 spans 16 amino acids. This CDR3 reads CASSQGSTEEKYGYTF. The CDR3 region has the DNA TGTGCCAGCAGCCAAGGCAGTACCGAGGAAAAGTATGGCTACACCTTC.